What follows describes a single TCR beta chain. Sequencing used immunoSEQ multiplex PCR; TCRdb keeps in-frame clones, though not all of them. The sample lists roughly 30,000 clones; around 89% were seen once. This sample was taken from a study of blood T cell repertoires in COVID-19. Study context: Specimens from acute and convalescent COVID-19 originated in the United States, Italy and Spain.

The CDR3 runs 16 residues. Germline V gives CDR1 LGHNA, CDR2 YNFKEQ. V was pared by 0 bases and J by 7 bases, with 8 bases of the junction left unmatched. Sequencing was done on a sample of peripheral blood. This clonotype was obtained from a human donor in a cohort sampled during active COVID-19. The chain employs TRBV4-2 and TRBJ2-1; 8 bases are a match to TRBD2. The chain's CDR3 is CASSQDLNSGANEQFF. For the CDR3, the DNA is TGTGCCAGCAGCCAAGATCTCAATAGCGGGGCGAATGAGCAGTTCTTC.